What follows are 7 T cell receptor beta chains derived from one specimen sequenced in a study of CD8+ T cells in alopecia areata. Reverse transcription of extracted RNA yielded cDNA, which provided the sequencing template. Some clones are missing from TCRdb's copy, which holds only in-frame ones; the method was immunoSEQ multiplex PCR. The data hold 150,000 to 200,000 clones, with roughly 50% observed a single time. The sample's treatment: oral pan-JAK inhibitor, 5-10 mg twice daily. The sample consisted of CD4+ T cells sorted from blood, taken between weeks 55 and 65, from a patient treated with tofacitinib. The receptors were gathered from a human donor with alopecia areata.

The rearrangement links TRBV6-1 to TRBJ2-5, with 8 positions matching TRBD2. The length of the CDR3 is 13 residues. The ends lost 5 bases at V and 3 bases at J; junction bases unmatched: 2. Germline lookup yields CDR1 MNHNS and CDR2 SASEGT. The CDR3 DNA reads TGTGCCAGCAGTCCGCGGGGGGAAGAGACCCAGTACTTC. Its translation is CASSPRGEETQYF.

V is TRBV7-9 and J is TRBJ2-3, with no clear D. V dropped 1 base and J dropped 8 bases, with 7 bases sitting between them. CDR1 SEHNR and CDR2 FQNEAQ come from the germline V gene (reference sequence). The CDR3 runs 12 residues. CDR3 sequence: CASSLEVPTQYF. CDR3 coding DNA: TGTGCCAGCAGCTTAGAGGTCCCTACGCAGTATTTT.

The rearrangement links TRBV30 to TRBJ1-1; no definite D call. Germline V gene sequence: CDR1 GTSNPN, CDR2 SVGIG (reference sequence). Between the trimmed V and J ends, which lost 0 bases and 2 bases, there was a span of 7 bases. This CDR3 contains 13 residues. CDR3 sequence reads: CAWSVLDNTEAFF. In nucleotides, the CDR3 is TGTGCCTGGAGTGTACTGGATAACACTGAAGCTTTCTTT.

In its sample, this clone was seen once. In DNA, the CDR3 is TGTGCCAGCACCCCCGGGGGGGGGACTGAAGCTTTCTTT. Its protein product is CASTPGGGTEAFF. The chain uses TRBV6-5 and TRBJ1-1; D might be TRBD1 (5 bases). The V gene's germline CDR1 is MNHEY and CDR2 SVGAGI. This CDR3 comprises 13 residues. Deletions cut 7 bases from V and 5 bases from J, with 14 bases between.

The chain has TRBV29-1 and TRBJ2-7, with TRBD1 matching over 8 bases. V trimming: 6 bases; J trimming: 4 bases; junction bases outside the gene matches: 5. This CDR3 is built from 12 residues. Germline CDR1 SQVTM, CDR2 ANQGSEA. CDR3: CSVRDRFYEQYF. CDR3 nucleotide sequence: TGCAGCGTCCGGGACAGGTTTTACGAGCAGTACTTC.

This clone turned up a few times. The sample has other DNA sequences that encode this CDR3 too. J is TRBJ2-7 and V is TRBV29-1; TRBD1 agrees at 7 bases. The CDR3 has 12 residues. Unmatched junction bases numbered 0, after V lost 3 bases and J lost 1 base. The germline V gene encodes CDR1 SQVTM and CDR2 ANQGSEA. Here the CDR3 reads CSVEGQSYEQYF. The CDR3 bases are TGCAGCGTTGAGGGACAGTCCTACGAGCAGTACTTC.

The genes are TRBV7-9 and TRBJ2-1; possible D gene TRBD1, 6 bases. Per the germline V gene, CDR1 is SEHNR and CDR2 is FQNEAQ (reference sequence). The CDR3 has 14 residues. Between the trimmed V and J ends, which lost 4 bases and 3 bases, there was a span of 10 bases. CDR3 coding DNA: TGTGCCAGCAGCTCCCGGGACAACTACAATGAGCAGTTCTTC. Its translation is CASSSRDNYNEQFF.